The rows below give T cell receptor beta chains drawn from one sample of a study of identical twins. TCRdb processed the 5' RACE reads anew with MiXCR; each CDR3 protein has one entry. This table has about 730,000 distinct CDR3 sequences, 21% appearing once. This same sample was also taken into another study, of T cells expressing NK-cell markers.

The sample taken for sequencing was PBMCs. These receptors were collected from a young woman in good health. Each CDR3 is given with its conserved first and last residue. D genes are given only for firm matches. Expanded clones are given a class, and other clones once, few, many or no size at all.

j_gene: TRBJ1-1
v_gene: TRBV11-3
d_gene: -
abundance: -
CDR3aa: CASSLDTPIAAFF
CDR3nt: TGTGCCAGCAGCTTAGACACCCCGATAGCAGCTTTCTTT

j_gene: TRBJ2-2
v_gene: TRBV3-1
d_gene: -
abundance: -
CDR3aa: CASSQLGQGELFF
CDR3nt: TGTGCCAGCAGCCAACTCGGACAGGGGGAGCTGTTTTTT

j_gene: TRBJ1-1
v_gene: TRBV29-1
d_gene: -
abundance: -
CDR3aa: CSVEEVAQLAFF
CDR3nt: TGCAGCGTTGAAGAAGTTGCACAGTTAGCTTTCTTT

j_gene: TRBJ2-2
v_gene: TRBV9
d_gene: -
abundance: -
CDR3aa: CASRRRGTGELFF
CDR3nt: TGTGCCAGCAGGCGTAGAGGCACCGGGGAGCTGTTTTTT

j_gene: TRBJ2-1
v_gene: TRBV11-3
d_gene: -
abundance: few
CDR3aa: CASSLGRVLASDEQFF
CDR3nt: TGTGCCAGCAGCTTAGGGCGGGTGTTAGCGAGCGATGAGCAGTTCTTC

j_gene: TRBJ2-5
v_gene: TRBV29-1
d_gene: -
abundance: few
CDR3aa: CSQARAGQETQYF
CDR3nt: TGCAGCCAAGCTCGGGCAGGACAAGAGACCCAGTACTTC

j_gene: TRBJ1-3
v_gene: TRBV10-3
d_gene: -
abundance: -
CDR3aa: CAISESGAGNTIYF
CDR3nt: TGTGCCATCAGTGAGTCAGGCGCTGGAAACACCATATATTTT

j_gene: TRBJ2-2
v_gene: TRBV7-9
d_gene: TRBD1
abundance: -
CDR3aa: CASREGQGGTGELFF
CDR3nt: TGTGCCAGCAGGGAGGGACAGGGCGGCACCGGGGAGCTGTTTTTT

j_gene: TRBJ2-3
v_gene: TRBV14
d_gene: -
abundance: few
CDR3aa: CASKGLASTDTQYF
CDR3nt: TGTGCCAGCAAGGGGCTAGCTTCCACAGATACGCAGTATTTT

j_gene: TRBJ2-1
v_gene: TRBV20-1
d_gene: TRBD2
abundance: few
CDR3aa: CRTGLAGAESENEQFF
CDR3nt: TGCAGGACCGGACTAGCGGGGGCCGAATCCGAGAATGAGCAGTTCTTC

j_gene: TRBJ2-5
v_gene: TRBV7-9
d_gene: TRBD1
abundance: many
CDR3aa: CASSLGQGVVGQETQYF
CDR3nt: TGTGCCAGCAGCTTGGGACAGGGAGTAGTGGGCCAAGAGACCCAGTACTTC

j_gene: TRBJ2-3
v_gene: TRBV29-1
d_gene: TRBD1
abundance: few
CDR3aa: CSVQGADTQYF
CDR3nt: TGCAGCGTCCAGGGGGCAGATACGCAGTATTTT

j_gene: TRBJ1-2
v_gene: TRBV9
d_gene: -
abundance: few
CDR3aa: CASGEDYGYTF
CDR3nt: TGTGCCAGCGGGGAGGATTATGGCTACACCTTC

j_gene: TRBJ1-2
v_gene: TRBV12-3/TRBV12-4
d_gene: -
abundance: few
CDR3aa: CASSPNGRGNYGYTF
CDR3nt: TGTGCCAGCAGTCCCAACGGTAGGGGCAACTATGGCTACACCTTC

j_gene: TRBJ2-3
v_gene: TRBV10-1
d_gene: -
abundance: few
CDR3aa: CASSELSHTDTQYF
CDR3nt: TGCGCCAGCAGCGAACTCTCCCACACAGATACGCAGTATTTT

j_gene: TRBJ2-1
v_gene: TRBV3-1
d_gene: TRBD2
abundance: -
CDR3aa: CASSQLSGRSYNEQFF
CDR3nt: TGTGCCAGCAGCCAGTTAAGCGGGAGGTCCTACAATGAGCAGTTCTTC

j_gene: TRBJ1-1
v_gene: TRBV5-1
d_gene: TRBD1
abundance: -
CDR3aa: CASSLDRFNTEAFF
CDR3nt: TGCGCCAGCAGTCTGGACAGGTTTAACACTGAAGCTTTCTTT

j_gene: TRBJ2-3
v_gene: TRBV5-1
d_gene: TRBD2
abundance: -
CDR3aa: CASSLAGTSGAQDTQYF
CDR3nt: TGCGCCAGCAGCTTGGCCGGCACTAGCGGGGCCCAAGATACGCAGTATTTT

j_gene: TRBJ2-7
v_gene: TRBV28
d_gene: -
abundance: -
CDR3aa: CASCEGRGYEQYF
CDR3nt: TGTGCCAGCTGCGAGGGCCGGGGGTACGAGCAGTACTTC

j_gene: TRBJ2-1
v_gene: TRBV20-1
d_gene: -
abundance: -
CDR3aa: CSARDRTDWMSSYNEQFF
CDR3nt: TGCAGTGCTAGAGATAGAACCGACTGGATGAGCTCCTACAATGAGCAGTTCTTC

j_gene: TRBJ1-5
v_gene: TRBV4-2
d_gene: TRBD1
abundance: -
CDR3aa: CASSQELGTGNQPQHF
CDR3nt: TGTGCCAGCAGCCAAGAACTGGGGACAGGCAATCAGCCCCAGCATTTT

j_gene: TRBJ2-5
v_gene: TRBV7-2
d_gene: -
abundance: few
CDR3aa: CASSAFGTRQETQYF
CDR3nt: TGTGCCAGCAGCGCCTTCGGGACAAGACAAGAGACCCAGTACTTC

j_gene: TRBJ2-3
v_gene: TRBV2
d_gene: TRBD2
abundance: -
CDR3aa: CAHAWSGGPRTDTQYF
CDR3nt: TGTGCCCATGCTTGGAGCGGGGGGCCCCGAACGGATACGCAGTATTTT

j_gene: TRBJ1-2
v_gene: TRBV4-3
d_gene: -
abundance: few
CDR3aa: CASSQDPSGYGYTF
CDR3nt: TGCGCCAGCAGCCAAGATCCCTCGGGATATGGCTACACCTTC

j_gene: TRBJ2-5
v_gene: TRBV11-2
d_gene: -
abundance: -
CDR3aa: CASSLAMRATQYF
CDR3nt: TGTGCCAGCAGCTTAGCTATGAGAGCGACCCAGTACTTC

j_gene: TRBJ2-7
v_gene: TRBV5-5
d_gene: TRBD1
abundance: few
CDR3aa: CASSPAGTASYEQYF
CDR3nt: TGTGCCAGCAGCCCAGCCGGGACAGCCTCCTACGAGCAGTACTTC

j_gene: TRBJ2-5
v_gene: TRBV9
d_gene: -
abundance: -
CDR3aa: CASSVTIGSDSAAQYF
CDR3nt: TGTGCCAGCAGCGTAACTATCGGTAGCGACTCCGCGGCCCAGTACTTC

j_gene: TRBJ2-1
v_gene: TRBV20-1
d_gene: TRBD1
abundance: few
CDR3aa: CSATTGDNEQFF
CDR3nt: TGCAGTGCCACGACAGGGGACAATGAGCAGTTCTTC

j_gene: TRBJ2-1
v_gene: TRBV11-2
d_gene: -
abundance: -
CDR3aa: CASSFGAGQVGHNEQFF
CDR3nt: TGTGCCAGCAGCTTTGGGGCAGGGCAGGTCGGCCACAATGAGCAGTTCTTC

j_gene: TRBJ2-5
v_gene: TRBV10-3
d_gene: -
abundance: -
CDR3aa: CAISETRGGETQYF
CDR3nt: TGTGCCATCAGTGAGACTCGTGGGGGCGAGACCCAGTACTTC

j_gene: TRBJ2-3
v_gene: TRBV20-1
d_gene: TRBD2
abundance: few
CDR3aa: CSARDPTSGSTNTQYF
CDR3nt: TGCAGTGCTAGAGACCCGACTAGCGGGAGTACGAATACGCAGTATTTT

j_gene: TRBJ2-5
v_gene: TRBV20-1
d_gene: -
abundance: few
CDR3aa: CSARAPGRRETQYF
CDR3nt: TGCAGTGCTAGAGCCCCCGGGAGAAGGGAGACCCAGTACTTC

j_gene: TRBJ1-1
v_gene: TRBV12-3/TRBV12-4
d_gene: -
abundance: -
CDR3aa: CASSLLGWGRRSQAFF
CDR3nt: TGTGCCAGCAGTTTATTGGGGTGGGGGCGCCGTTCACAAGCTTTCTTT

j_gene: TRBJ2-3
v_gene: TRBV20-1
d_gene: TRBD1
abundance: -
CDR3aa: CSAAPGQISDTQYF
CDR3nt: TGCAGTGCTGCCCCGGGACAGATATCAGATACGCAGTATTTT

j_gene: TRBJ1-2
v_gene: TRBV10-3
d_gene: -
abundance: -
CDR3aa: CAISDHREFGYTF
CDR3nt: TGTGCCATCAGTGACCACCGGGAGTTCGGCTACACCTTC

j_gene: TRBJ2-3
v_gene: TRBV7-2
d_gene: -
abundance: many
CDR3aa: CASSPDRYTDTQYF
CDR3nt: TGTGCCAGCAGTCCAGACCGCTACACAGATACGCAGTATTTT

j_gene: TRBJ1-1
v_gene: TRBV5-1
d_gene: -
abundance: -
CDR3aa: CASSLGVAGTEAFF
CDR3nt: TGCGCCAGCAGCTTAGGGGTGGCGGGGACTGAAGCTTTCTTT

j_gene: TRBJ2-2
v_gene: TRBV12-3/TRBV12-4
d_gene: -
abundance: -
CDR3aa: CASSLAVLNTGELFF
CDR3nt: TGTGCCAGCAGTTTGGCGGTTTTGAACACCGGGGAGCTGTTTTTT

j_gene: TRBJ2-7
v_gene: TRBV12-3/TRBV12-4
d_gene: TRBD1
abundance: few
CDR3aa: CASSGPGQGTYEQYF
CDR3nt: TGTGCCAGCAGCGGACCGGGACAGGGGACCTACGAGCAGTACTTC

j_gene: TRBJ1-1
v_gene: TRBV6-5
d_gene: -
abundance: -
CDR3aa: CASSYSTGGQTEAFF
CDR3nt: TGTGCCAGCAGTTACTCGACCGGGGGGCAGACTGAAGCTTTCTTT

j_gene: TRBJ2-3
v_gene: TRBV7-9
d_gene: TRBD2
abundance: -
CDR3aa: CASSLGLAGAFTDTQYF
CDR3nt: TGTGCCAGCAGCTTGGGACTAGCGGGGGCCTTCACAGATACGCAGTATTTT

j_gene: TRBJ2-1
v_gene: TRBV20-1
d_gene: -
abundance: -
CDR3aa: CSARVGRTSNEQFF
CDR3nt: TGCAGTGCTAGAGTTGGACGAACTAGTAATGAGCAGTTCTTC

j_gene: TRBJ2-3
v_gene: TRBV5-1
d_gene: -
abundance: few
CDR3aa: CASSLDSRTDTQYF
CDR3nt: TGCGCCAGCAGCTTGGATAGTCGCACAGATACGCAGTATTTT

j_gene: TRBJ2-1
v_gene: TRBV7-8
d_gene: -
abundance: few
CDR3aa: CASSLEDHEQFF
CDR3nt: TGTGCCAGCAGCTTAGAAGACCATGAGCAGTTCTTC

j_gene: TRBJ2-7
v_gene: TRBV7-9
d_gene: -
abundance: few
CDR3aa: CASLRTENYEQYF
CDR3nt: TGTGCCAGCCTCCGGACAGAGAACTACGAGCAGTACTTC

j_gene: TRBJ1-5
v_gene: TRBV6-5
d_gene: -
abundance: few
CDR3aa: CASSYPGRAFQPQHF
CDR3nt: TGTGCCAGCAGTTATCCAGGCAGAGCGTTTCAGCCCCAGCATTTT

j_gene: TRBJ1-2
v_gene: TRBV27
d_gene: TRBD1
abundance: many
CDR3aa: CASSVTTGGLEGYTF
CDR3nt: TGTGCCAGCAGTGTAACGACAGGGGGCTTGGAAGGCTACACCTTC

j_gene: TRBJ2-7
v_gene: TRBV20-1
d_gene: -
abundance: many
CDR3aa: CSARVQREGPLGYEQYF
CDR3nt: TGCAGTGCTAGAGTTCAGAGGGAAGGCCCTTTAGGCTACGAGCAGTACTTC

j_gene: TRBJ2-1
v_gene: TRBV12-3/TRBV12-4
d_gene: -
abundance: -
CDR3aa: CASSVPYNEQFF
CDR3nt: TGTGCCAGCAGTGTTCCCTACAATGAGCAGTTCTTC

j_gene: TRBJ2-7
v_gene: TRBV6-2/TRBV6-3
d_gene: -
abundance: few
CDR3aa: CASSPTFVSYEQYF
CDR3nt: TGTGCCAGCAGTCCAACATTTGTATCCTACGAGCAGTACTTC

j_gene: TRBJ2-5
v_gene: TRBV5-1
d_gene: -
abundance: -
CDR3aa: CASSIPEGASETQYF
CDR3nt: TGCGCCAGCAGCATACCTGAAGGGGCCTCGGAGACCCAGTACTTC

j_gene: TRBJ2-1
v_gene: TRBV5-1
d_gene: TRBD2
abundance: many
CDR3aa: CASRRTSGYEQFF
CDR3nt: TGCGCCAGCAGAAGGACTAGCGGGTATGAGCAGTTCTTC

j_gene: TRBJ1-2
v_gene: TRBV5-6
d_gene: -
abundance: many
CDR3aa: CASSSRGADYGYGYTF
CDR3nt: TGTGCCAGCAGTTCCCGGGGCGCAGACTACGGCTATGGCTACACCTTC

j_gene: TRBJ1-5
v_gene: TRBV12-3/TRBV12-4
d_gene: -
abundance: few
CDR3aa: CASSLAHQGQPQHF
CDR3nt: TGTGCCAGCAGTTTAGCGCACCAGGGTCAGCCCCAGCATTTT

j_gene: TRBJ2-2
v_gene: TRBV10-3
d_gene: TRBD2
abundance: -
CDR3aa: CAISDRGRTSGTGELFF
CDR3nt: TGTGCCATCAGTGATCGGGGCAGGACTAGCGGCACCGGGGAGCTGTTTTTT

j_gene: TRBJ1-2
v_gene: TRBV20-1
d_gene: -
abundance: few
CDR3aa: CSARDLAPPGDYTF
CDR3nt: TGCAGTGCTAGAGATCTGGCACCTCCTGGGGACTACACCTTC

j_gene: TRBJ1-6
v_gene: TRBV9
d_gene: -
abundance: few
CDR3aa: CASSVEDDAKLHF
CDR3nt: TGTGCCAGCAGCGTAGAGGACGACGCAAAGCTCCACTTT

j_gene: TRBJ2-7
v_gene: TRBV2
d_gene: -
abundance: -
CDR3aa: CASSTTLGIYEQYF
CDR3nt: TGTGCCAGCAGCACCACCCTCGGTATCTACGAGCAGTACTTC

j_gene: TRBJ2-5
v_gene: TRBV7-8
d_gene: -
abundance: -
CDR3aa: CASSLVELNQETQYF
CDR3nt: TGTGCCAGCAGCTTAGTTGAATTAAACCAAGAGACCCAGTACTTC

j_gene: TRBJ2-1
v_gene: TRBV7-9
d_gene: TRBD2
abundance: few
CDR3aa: CASSLHGGVEFF
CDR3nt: TGTGCCAGCAGCTTACACGGGGGGGTGGAGTTCTTC